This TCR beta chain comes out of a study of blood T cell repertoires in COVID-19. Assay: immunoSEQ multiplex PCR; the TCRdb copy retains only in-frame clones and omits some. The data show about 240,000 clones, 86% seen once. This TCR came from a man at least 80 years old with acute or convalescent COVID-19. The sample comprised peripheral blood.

The CDR3 DNA is TGTGCCAGCAGTTCCTCCAGGGTGAATCAGCCCCAGCATTTT. Protein sequence: CASSSSRVNQPQHF. This rearrangement joins TRBV28 to TRBJ1-5; perhaps TRBD1 as D (5 bases). Trimming cost V 4 bases and J 4 bases, with 11 bases left between them. Germline CDR1 MDHEN, CDR2 SYDVKM. The CDR3 has 14 amino acids.